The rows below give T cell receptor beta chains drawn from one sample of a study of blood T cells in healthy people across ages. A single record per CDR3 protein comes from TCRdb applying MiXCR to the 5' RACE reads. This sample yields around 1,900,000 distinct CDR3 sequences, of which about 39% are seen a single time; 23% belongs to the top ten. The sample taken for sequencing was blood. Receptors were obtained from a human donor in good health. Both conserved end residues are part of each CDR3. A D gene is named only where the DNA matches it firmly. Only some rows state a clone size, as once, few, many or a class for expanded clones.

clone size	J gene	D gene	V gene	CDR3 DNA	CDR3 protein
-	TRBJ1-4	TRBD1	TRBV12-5	TGTGCTAGTGGTTCGGGACAGTCATCGGAAAATGAAAAACTGTTTTTT	CASGSGQSSENEKLFF
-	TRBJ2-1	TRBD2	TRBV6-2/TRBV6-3	TGTGCCAGCAGCGGGTGGGGGACTAGCGGGGCCTACAATGAGCAGTTCTTC	CASSGWGTSGAYNEQFF
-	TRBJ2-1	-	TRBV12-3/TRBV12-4	TGTGCCAGCAGATGGGCAGACGAGCAGTTCTTC	CASRWADEQFF
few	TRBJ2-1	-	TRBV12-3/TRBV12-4	TGTGCCAGCACCCAGGGCCTATGGAATGAGCAGTTCTTC	CASTQGLWNEQFF
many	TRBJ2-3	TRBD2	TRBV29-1	TGCAGCGTTGGTACTAGCGGTACGCAGTATTTT	CSVGTSGTQYF
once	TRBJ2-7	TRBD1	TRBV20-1	TGCAGTGCTAGAGATGTGGGACAGGCCCCCCCGGTGGACGAGCAGTACTTC	CSARDVGQAPPVDEQYF
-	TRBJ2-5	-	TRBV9	TGTGCCAGCAGCGTAGGGACGCGGACGGAGACCCAGTACTTC	CASSVGTRTETQYF
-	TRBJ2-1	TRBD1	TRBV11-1	TGTGCCAGCAGCTTACTCGACAGGGCGGTGTACAATGAGCAGTTCTTC	CASSLLDRAVYNEQFF
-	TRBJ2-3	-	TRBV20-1	TGCAGTGCTAGTCGGGGTGGGGGGGGGCCAGATACGCAGTATTTT	CSASRGGGGPDTQYF
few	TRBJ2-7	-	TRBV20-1	TGCAGTGCTAAGGGTCCACCCCACGTCGGCTACGAGCAGTACTTC	CSAKGPPHVGYEQYF
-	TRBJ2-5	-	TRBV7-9	TGTGCCAGCAGCTTAGGTCGAACAGTTCAAGAGACCCAGTACTTC	CASSLGRTVQETQYF
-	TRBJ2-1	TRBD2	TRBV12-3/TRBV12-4	TGTGCCAGCAGTACCGGGGGGGAGTACAATGAGCAGTTCTTC	CASSTGGEYNEQFF
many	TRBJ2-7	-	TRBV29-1	TGCAGCGTTGAAGAGGGGGCAGGTGGAACCTACGAGCAGTACTTC	CSVEEGAGGTYEQYF
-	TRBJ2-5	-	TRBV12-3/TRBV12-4	TGTGCCAGCAGTTTTCGAGGGGCAGGGCGAGAGACCCAGTACTTC	CASSFRGAGRETQYF
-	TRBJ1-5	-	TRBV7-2	TGTGCCGGCAGCTACTCGAATCAGCCCCAGCATTTT	CAGSYSNQPQHF
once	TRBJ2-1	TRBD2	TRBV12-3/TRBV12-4	TGTGCCAGCAGTTCCCCTAGCGGGGGCCGTTACAATGAGCAGTTCTTC	CASSSPSGGRYNEQFF
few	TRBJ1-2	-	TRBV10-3	TGTGCCATCAGTGAGCCCGGGAGGGGAGCTAACTATGGCTACACCTTC	CAISEPGRGANYGYTF
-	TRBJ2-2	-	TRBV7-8	TGTGCCAGCAGCAGCCCCTTCGGGACGAACACCGGGGAGCTGTTTTTT	CASSSPFGTNTGELFF
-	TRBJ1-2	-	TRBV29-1	TGCAGCGTTTGGGCCCTGACAGGAGACAACTATGGCTACACCTTC	CSVWALTGDNYGYTF